Below, one TCR beta chain is given with its context. Measured with immunoSEQ multiplex PCR; TCRdb has only the in-frame clones, and not every one. The sample yields under 40,000 clones, roughly 83% seen once. The sample's time point: new active TB diagnosis, blood taken before or within 7 days of starting treatment. Germline trimming cut 2 bases from V and 4 bases from J; bases unmatched to any gene: 7. CDR1 is SGHVS, CDR2 FQNEAQ, per germline. CDR3 size: 16 residues. This record belongs to a study of T cells in tuberculosis. The receptor was isolated from an adult with tuberculosis. The chain joins TRBV7-8 to TRBJ2-3; TRBD2 matches 9 bases. Sequencing used PBMCs, obtained at tuberculosis diagnosis. CDR3 amino acids: CASSLWGGGAPDTQYF. The CDR3, as DNA: TGTGCCAGCAGCTTATGGGGCGGGGGGGCACCAGATACGCAGTATTTT. Looking up the rest from reference TRBV7-8 and TRBJ2-3 gives the full variable domain: GAGVSQSPRYKVAKRGQDVALRCDPISGHVSLFWYQQALGQGPEFLTYFQNEAQLDKSGLPSDRFFAERPEGSVSTLKIQRTQQEDSAVYLCASSLWGGGAPDTQYFGPGTRLTVL.